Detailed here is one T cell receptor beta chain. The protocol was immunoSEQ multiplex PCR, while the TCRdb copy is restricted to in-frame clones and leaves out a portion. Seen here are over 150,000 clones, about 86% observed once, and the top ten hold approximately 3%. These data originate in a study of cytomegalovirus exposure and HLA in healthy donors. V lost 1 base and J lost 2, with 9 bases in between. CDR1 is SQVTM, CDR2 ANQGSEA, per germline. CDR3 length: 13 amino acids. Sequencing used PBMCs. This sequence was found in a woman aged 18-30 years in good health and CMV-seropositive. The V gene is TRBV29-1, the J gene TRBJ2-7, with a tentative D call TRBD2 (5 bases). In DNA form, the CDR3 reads TGCAGCGTTGAAGGGACTCACGCCTACGAGCAGTACTTC. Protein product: CSVEGTHAYEQYF.